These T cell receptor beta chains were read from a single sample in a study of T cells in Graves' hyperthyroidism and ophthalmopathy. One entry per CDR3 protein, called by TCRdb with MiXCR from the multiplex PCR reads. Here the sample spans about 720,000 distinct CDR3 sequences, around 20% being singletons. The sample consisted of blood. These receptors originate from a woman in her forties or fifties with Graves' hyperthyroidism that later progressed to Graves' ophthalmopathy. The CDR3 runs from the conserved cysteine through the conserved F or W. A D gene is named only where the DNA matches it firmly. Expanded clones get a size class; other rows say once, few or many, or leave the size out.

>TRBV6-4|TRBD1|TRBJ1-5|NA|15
TGTGCCAGCAGAACCGGGACAGGGCGCGGTCAGCCCCAGCATTTT
CASRTGTGRGQPQHF
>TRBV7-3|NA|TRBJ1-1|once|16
TGTGCCAGCAGCTTAATCGGGGGGGGGGCTGGCACTGAAGCTTTCTTT
CASSLIGGGAGTEAFF
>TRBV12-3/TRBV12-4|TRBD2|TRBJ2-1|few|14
TGTGCCAGCAGTTTGCCGGGACTACACAATGAGCAGTTCTTC
CASSLPGLHNEQFF
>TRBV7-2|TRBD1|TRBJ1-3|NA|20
TGTGCCAGCAGATTACAATCTGGCCGGGGGGACAGGGGCTCTGGAAACACCATATATTTT
CASRLQSGRGDRGSGNTIYF
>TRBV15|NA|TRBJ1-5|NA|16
TGTGCCACCAGCAGAGGGGAAGACTTTGGCAATCAGCCCCAGCATTTT
CATSRGEDFGNQPQHF
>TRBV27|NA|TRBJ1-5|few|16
TGTGCCAGCAGTTCGACTGGGACGGGGAGCAATCAGCCCCAGCATTTT
CASSSTGTGSNQPQHF
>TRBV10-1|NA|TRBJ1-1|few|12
TGCGCCAGCAGTGACATGGACACTGAAGCTTTCTTT
CASSDMDTEAFF
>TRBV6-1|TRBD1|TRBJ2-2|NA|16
TGTGCCAGCAGCAGACCCAACAGGGGGGACACCGGGGAGCTGTTTTTT
CASSRPNRGDTGELFF
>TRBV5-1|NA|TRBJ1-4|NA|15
TGCGCCAGCAACCTTCCTGAGAAGACTAATGAAAAACTGTTTTTT
CASNLPEKTNEKLFF
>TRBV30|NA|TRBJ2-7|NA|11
TGTGCCTGGAGTGTAGCTAGGGAGCAGTACTTC
CAWSVAREQYF
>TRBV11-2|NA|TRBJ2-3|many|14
TGTGCCAGCAGCTTACAGGCTAGCACAGATACGCAGTATTTT
CASSLQASTDTQYF
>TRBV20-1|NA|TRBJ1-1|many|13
TGCAGTGCTATTCCGGCCTTGAGCACTGAAGCTTTCTTT
CSAIPALSTEAFF
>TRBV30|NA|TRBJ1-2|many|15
TGTGCCTGGAGCCGTGTACGCAGGGGAGGCAATGGCTACACCTTC
CAWSRVRRGGNGYTF
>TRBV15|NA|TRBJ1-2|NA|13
TGTGCCACCAGCAGAGAACGGCAGACTGGCTACACCTTC
CATSRERQTGYTF
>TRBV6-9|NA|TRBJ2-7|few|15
TGTGCCAGCAGTTCCCTGGGGTACTCTCCCTACGAGCAGTACTTC
CASSSLGYSPYEQYF
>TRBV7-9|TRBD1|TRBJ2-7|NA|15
TGTGCCAGCAGCAGACGGACAGGGGATGTGGTCGAGCAGTACTTC
CASSRRTGDVVEQYF
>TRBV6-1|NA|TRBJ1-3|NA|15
TGTGCCAGCAGTGAATCCGGGGGCCAATCCGACACCATATATTTT
CASSESGGQSDTIYF
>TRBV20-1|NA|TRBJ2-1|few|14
TGCAGTGCTCAACACCGGACCTTCGCGGATGAGCAGTTCTTC
CSAQHRTFADEQFF
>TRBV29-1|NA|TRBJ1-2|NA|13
TGCAGCGTTGAATCGGGGATTAACTATGGCTACACCTTC
CSVESGINYGYTF
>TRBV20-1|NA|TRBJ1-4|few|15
TGCAGTGCTAGACTAGCGCAGGAGGAGAATGAAAAACTGTTTTTT
CSARLAQEENEKLFF
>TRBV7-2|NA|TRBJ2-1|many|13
TGTGCCAGCAGTCCTCCGGGACTCCAGGAGCAGTTCTTC
CASSPPGLQEQFF
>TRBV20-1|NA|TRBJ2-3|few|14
TGCAGTCATAATTGGGTTCCTAGCACAGATACGCAGTATTTT
CSHNWVPSTDTQYF
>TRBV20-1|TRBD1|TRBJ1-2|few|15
TGCAGTGCTAGAGATCCGGACAGGGCATTGGATGGCTACACCTTC
CSARDPDRALDGYTF